The T cell receptor beta chain described here comes from a study of response to subunit inactivated influenza vaccine. Findings and limits, study-wide: Every seasonal influenza vaccination brings in few new T cells, the authors suggested.

On this clonotype: The antigen remains undetermined.

TCRdb analysed the RT-PCR reads with MiXCR anew, one entry per CDR3 protein. The table records approximately 530,000 distinct CDR3 sequences, approximately 7.3% of them present only once. From germline, CDR1 is SQVTM and CDR2 ANQGSEA. The CDR3 has 13 residues. V lost 5 bases to trimming and J lost 3 bases; unmatched junction nucleotides: 7. The sequencing here drew on PBMCs from blood, taken around 25 months after vaccination. This receptor was identified in a man aged 50 to 69 who received an inactivated influenza vaccine. This rearrangement joins TRBV29-1 to TRBJ2-7; 7 bases are a match to TRBD2. CDR3 DNA sequence: TGCAGCGTTCAACTAGCGCCTCTCTACGAGCAGTACTTC. It is translated as CSVQLAPLYEQYF.